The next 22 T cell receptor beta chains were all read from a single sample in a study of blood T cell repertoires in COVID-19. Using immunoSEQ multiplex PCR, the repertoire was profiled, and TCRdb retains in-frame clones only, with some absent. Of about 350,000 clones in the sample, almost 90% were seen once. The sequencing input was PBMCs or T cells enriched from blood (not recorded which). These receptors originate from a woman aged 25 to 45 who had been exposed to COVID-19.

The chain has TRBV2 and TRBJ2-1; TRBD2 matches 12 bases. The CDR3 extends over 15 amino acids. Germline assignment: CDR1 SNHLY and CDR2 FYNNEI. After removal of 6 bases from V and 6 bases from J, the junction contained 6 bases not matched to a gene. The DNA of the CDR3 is TGTGCCAGCAGGATCGGACTAGCGGGATTCAATGAGCAGTTCTTC. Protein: CASRIGLAGFNEQFF.

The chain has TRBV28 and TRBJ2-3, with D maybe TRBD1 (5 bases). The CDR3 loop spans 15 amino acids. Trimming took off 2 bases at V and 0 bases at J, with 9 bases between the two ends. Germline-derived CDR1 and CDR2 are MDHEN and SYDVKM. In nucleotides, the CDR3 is TGTGCCAGCAGTTTAGTGACAGATAGCACAGATACGCAGTATTTT. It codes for CASSLVTDSTDTQYF.

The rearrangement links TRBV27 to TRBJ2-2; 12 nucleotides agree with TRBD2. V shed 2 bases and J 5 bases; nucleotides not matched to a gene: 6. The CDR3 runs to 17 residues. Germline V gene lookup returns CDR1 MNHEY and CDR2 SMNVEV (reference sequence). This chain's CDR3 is CASSLGGLAGGTGELFF. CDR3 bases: TGTGCCAGCAGTTTAGGGGGTCTAGCGGGAGGGACCGGGGAGCTGTTTTTT.

This chain's CDR3 is CASSVGVGQDYGYTF. The CDR3, as DNA: TGTGCCAGCAGCGTAGGTGTGGGGCAGGACTATGGCTACACCTTC. The V and J genes are TRBV9 and TRBJ1-2, with D possibly matching TRBD1 (5 bases). Germline V gene lookup returns CDR1 SGDLS and CDR2 YYNGEE. V lost 0 bases and J lost 3, with 12 bases in between. CDR3 size: 15 residues.

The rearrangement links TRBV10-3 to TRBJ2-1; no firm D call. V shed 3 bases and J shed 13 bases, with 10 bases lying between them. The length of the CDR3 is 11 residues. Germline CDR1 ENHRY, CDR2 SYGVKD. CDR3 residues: CAISEAGSQFF. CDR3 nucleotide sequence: TGTGCCATCAGTGAAGCTGGTAGTCAGTTCTTC.

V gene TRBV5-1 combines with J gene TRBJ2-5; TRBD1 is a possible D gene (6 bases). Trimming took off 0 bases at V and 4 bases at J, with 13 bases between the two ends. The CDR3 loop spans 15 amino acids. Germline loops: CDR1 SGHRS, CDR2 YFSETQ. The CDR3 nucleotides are TGCGCCAGCAGCTTGGATAGGGGGTGGGGAGAGACCCAGTACTTC. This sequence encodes CASSLDRGWGETQYF. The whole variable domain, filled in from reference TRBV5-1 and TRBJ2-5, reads KAGVTQTPRYLIKTRGQQVTLSCSPISGHRSVSWYQQTPGQGLQFLFEYFSETQRNKGNFPGRFSGRQFSNSRSEMNVSTLELGDSALYLCASSLDRGWGETQYFGPGTRLLVL.

Here the CDR3 reads CASSLLVAGVNPYEQYF. The CDR3 bases are TGTGCCAGCAGCCTATTGGTAGCGGGAGTAAATCCCTACGAGCAGTACTTC. The chain couples TRBV11-2 to TRBJ2-7; 9 positions agree with TRBD2. Looked up from germline, CDR1 is SGHAT and CDR2 is FQNNGV. The CDR3 extends over 17 amino acids. V lost 5 bases, J lost 2 bases, and 13 bases stayed unmatched.

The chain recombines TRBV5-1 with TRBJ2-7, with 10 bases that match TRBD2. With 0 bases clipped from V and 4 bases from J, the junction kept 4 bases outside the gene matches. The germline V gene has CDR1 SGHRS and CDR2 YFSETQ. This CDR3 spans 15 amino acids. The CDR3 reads CASSLESGRAYEQYF. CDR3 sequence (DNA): TGCGCCAGCAGCTTGGAAAGCGGGAGGGCTTACGAGCAGTACTTC.

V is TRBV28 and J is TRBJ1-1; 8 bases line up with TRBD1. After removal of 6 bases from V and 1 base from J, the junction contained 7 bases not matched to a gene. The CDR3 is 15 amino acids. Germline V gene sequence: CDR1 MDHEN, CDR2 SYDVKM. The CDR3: CASRPWGQENTEAFF. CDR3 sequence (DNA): TGTGCCAGCAGACCATGGGGACAGGAGAACACTGAAGCTTTCTTT.

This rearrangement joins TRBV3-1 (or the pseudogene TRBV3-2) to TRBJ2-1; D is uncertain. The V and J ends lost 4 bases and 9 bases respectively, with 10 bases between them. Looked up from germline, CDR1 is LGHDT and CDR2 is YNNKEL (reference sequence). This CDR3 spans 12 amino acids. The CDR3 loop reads CASSPSGGEQFF. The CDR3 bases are TGTGCCAGCAGCCCTTCGGGTGGTGAGCAGTTCTTC.

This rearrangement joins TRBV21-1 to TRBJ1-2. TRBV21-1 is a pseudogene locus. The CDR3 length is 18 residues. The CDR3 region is CASSSPKWRASCNYGYTF. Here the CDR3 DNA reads TGTGCCAGCAGTAGCCCGAAGTGGAGGGCTTCTTGTAACTATGGCTACACCTTC.

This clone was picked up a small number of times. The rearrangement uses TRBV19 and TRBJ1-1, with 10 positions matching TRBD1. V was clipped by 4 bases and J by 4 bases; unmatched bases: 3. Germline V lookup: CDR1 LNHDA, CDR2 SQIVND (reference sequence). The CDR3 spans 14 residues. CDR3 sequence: CASSTRDRGTEAFF. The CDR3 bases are TGTGCCAGTAGTACCCGGGACAGGGGCACTGAAGCTTTCTTT.

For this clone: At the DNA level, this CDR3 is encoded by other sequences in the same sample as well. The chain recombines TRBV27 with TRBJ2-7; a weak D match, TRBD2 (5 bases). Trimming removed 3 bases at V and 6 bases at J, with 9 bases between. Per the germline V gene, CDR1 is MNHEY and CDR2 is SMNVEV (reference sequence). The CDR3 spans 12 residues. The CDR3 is CASSLRGREQYF. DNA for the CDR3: TGTGCCAGCAGTTTGAGAGGGCGCGAGCAGTACTTC.

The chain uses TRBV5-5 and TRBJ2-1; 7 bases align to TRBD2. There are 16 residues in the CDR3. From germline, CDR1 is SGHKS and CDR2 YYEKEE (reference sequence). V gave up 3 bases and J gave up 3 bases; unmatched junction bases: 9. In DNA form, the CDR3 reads TGTGCCAGCAGCTCCATACTAGCGCGGGACTACAATGAGCAGTTCTTC. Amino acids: CASSSILARDYNEQFF.

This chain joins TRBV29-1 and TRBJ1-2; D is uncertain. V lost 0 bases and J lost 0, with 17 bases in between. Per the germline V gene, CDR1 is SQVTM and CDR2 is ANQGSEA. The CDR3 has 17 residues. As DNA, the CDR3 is TGCAGCGTTGAAGATCTTCAACTAGCCTCAGCTAACTATGGCTACACCTTC. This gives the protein CSVEDLQLASANYGYTF.

The CDR3 here is CAARPGTVNTEAFF. The CDR3 coding sequence is TGTGCCGCAAGGCCCGGGACAGTGAACACTGAAGCTTTCTTT. The chain is built from TRBV19 and TRBJ1-1; 7 bases line up with TRBD1. With V trimmed by 11 bases and J by 0 bases, 9 bases remained unmatched. CDR1 LNHDA and CDR2 SQIVND come from the germline V gene (reference sequence). The length of the CDR3 is 14 residues.

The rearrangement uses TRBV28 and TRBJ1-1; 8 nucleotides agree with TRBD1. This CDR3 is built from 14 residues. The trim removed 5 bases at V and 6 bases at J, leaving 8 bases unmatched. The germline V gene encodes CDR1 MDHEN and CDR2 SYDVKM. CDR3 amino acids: CASSSGQGGAEAFF. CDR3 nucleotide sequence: TGTGCCAGCAGTAGCGGACAGGGCGGGGCTGAAGCTTTCTTT.

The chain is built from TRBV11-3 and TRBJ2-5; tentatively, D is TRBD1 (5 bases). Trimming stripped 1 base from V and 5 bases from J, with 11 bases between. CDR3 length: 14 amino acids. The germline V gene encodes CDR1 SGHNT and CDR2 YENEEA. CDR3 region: CASSLVTVGETQYF. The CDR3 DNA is TGTGCCAGCAGCTTAGTGACAGTTGGGGAGACCCAGTACTTC.

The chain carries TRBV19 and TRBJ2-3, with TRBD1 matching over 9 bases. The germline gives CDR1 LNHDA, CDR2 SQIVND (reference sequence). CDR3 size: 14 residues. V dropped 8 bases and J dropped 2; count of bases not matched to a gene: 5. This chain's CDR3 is CASGNRGPTDTQYF. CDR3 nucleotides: TGTGCCAGTGGCAACAGGGGGCCCACAGATACGCAGTATTTT.

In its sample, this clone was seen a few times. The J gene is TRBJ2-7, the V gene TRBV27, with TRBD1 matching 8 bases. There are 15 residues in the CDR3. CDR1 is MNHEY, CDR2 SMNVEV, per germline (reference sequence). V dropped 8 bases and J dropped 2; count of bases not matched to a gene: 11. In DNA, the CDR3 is TGTGCCAGCCGACTCCAGACAGGGGCTGCCTACGAGCAGTACTTC. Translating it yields CASRLQTGAAYEQYF.

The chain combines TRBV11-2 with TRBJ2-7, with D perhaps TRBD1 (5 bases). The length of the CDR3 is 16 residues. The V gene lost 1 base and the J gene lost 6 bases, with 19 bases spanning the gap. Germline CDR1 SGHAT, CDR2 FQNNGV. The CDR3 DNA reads TGTGCCAGCAGCTTAGTCCAGGGTCAGTTCTCTTCCGAGCAGTACTTC. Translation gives CASSLVQGQFSSEQYF.

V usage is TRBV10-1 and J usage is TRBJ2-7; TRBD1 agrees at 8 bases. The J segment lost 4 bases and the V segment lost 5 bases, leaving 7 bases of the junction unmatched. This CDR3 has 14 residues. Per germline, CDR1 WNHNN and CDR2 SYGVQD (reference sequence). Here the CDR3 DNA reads TGCGCCAGCAGTTTATCCGGGACAGGTTACGAGCAGTACTTC. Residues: CASSLSGTGYEQYF.